One sample yielded the 18 T cell receptor beta chains listed below, sequenced in a study of memory CD4+ T cells and cytomegalovirus serostatus. This table comes from immunoSEQ multiplex PCR, and its TCRdb copy is limited to in-frame clones, with some not included. The sample shows approximately 42,000 clones, 70% to 80% of them seen only once. Single viable CD3+CD4+CD8-CD45RO+ cells were sorted as the memory CD4+ T cells. The sequenced sample consisted of memory CD4+ T cells from blood. The receptor set was obtained from an adult in good health and CMV-seronegative.

This clone was counted only a few times. V gene TRBV19 combines with J gene TRBJ1-5; TRBD1 matches at 7 bases. Germline V gene sequence: CDR1 LNHDA, CDR2 SQIVND (reference sequence). The CDR3 totals 15 residues. Trimming took 4 bases from V and 6 from J; bases not matched to a gene: 9. In nucleotides, the CDR3 is TGTGCCAGTAGTAGGGGAGGGGGCGAGGGTCAGCCCCAGCATTTT. This sequence encodes CASSRGGGEGQPQHF.

The genes are TRBV28 and TRBJ2-5, with TRBD1 matching over 8 bases. The J call may not be correct, given that the DNA end is closer to TRBJ2-7. CDR3 length: 15 amino acids. Germline CDR1 is MDHEN and CDR2 is SYDVKM. Written as DNA, the CDR3 is TGTGCCAGCAGTTTATTTGAGGACAGGGAATCCGAGCAGTACTTC. Residues: CASSLFEDRESEQYF.

The chain combines TRBV10-3 with TRBJ2-1, with D perhaps assigned TRBD1 or TRBD2 (6 bases each). Germline V gives CDR1 ENHRY, CDR2 SYGVKD. V was cut by 0 bases and J by 6 bases, with 15 bases left in between. This CDR3 is built from 16 residues. CDR3 bases: TGTGCCATCAGTGAGTCGAATCAGAAGGGGGGCAATGAGCAGTTCTTC. The encoded protein is CAISESNQKGGNEQFF.

The chain recombines TRBV13 with TRBJ1-4; 7 positions agree with TRBD1. With V trimmed by 2 bases and J by 7 bases, 7 bases remained unmatched. Germline lookup yields CDR1 PRHDT and CDR2 FYEKMQ (reference sequence). CDR3 length: 15 residues. CDR3 bases: TGTGCCAGCAGCTTACGGCGACAGGGCGGTGAAAAACTGTTTTTT. As protein: CASSLRRQGGEKLFF.

V and J are TRBV7-6 and TRBJ2-5, with D perhaps matching TRBD1 or TRBD2 (5 bases each). The CDR3 length is 16 residues. The germline gives CDR1 SGHVS, CDR2 FNYEAQ. The ends were cut back, 4 bases at V and 7 bases at J, with 22 bases in the middle. The CDR3 sequence: CASSYSGATTLGTQYF. In nucleotides, the CDR3 is TGTGCCAGCAGCTACTCCGGGGCAACAACCCTGGGGACCCAGTACTTC.

V is TRBV7-9 and J is TRBJ1-3; 8 nucleotides align to TRBD1. The CDR3 contains 15 residues. V trimming: 5 bases; J trimming: 3 bases; junction bases outside the gene matches: 6. Germline V gives CDR1 SEHNR, CDR2 FQNEAQ (reference sequence). The CDR3 DNA is TGTGCCAGCAGCCCCAGGACAGGGTTTGGAAACACCATATATTTT. This encodes CASSPRTGFGNTIYF.

The rearrangement links TRBV10-3 to TRBJ2-1; TRBD2 might be the D (5 bases). The CDR3 consists of 13 residues. The germline CDR1 and CDR2 sequences are ENHRY and SYGVKD. V lost 0 bases and J lost 5, with 5 bases in between. The CDR3: CAISESGDNEQFF. The CDR3 DNA follows: TGTGCCATCAGTGAGTCCGGGGACAATGAGCAGTTCTTC.

The chain joins TRBV5-4 to TRBJ2-2, with D perhaps given as TRBD1 or TRBD2 (5 bases each). Germline CDR1 SGHNT, CDR2 YYREEE (reference sequence). Trimming removed 2 bases from V and 6 bases from J, with 8 bases in between. This CDR3 comprises 13 residues. The chain's CDR3 is CASSFGGPGELFF. For the CDR3, the DNA is TGTGCCAGCAGCTTTGGGGGTCCCGGGGAGCTGTTTTTT.

The chain recombines TRBV11-2 with TRBJ1-3, with unresolved D. The ends were cut back, 0 bases at V and 0 bases at J, with 9 bases in the middle. The CDR3 has 16 amino acids. Germline values: CDR1 SGHAT, CDR2 FQNNGV. Here the CDR3 reads CASSLEGSFSGNTIYF. The CDR3 coding sequence is TGTGCCAGCAGCTTAGAAGGCTCATTCTCTGGAAACACCATATATTTT.

The chain recombines TRBV10-1 with TRBJ2-2, with D hard to call. Trimming cost V 2 bases and J 9 bases, with 4 bases left between them. The V gene's germline CDR1 is WNHNN and CDR2 SYGVQD (reference sequence). The CDR3 sequence is 11 residues long. The CDR3 DNA sequence: TGCGCCAGCAGTGAGGGGCGGGAGCTGTTTTTT. It specifies CASSEGRELFF.

CDR3 DNA sequence: TGTGCCAGCAGCGTAAACGTGAACACTGAAGCTTTCTTT. Its protein is CASSVNVNTEAFF. The chain employs TRBV9 and TRBJ1-1; no definite D call. The V end was cut by 1 base, the J end by 0 bases, with 4 bases between. This CDR3 contains 13 residues. Germline values: CDR1 SGDLS, CDR2 YYNGEE.

V gene TRBV5-8 combines with J gene TRBJ2-2, with D perhaps matching TRBD2 (5 bases). Per the germline V gene, CDR1 is SGHTS and CDR2 is YDEGEE. Between the trimmed V and J ends, which lost 0 bases and 0 bases, there was a span of 6 bases. The CDR3 runs to 15 residues. Written as DNA, the CDR3 is TGTGCCAGCAGCTTGGTCGGGGCGAACACCGGGGAGCTGTTTTTT. The encoded protein is CASSLVGANTGELFF.

The rearrangement joins TRBV7-2 to TRBJ2-3, with D uncertain. The germline gives CDR1 SGHTA, CDR2 FQGNSA. This CDR3 is 14 amino acids long. Trimming pared 3 bases from V and 0 bases from J, leaving 7 bases between. For the CDR3, the DNA is TGTGCCAGCAGCTTTGGCGGAAGCACAGATACGCAGTATTTT. Translated: CASSFGGSTDTQYF.

The V gene is TRBV6-1, the J gene TRBJ1-3; D perhaps matches TRBD1 (5 bases). Between the trimmed V and J ends, which lost 1 base and 0 bases, there was a span of 16 bases. CDR3 length: 18 amino acids. Germline-derived CDR1 and CDR2 are MNHNS and SASEGT. The CDR3 nucleotides are TGTGCCAGCAGTGAAGGTAGTCCGCGGGGCGTCTCTGGAAACACCATATATTTT. This sequence encodes CASSEGSPRGVSGNTIYF.

This clone occurred once. This chain uses TRBV12-5 with TRBJ2-7; D perhaps matches TRBD1 (6 bases). Per germline, CDR1 LGHNT and CDR2 FRNRAP. CDR3 length: 17 residues. V lost 3 bases to trimming and J lost 8 bases, with 26 bases between them. This CDR3 is CASGLSPLTGSSTQQYF. The CDR3 DNA sequence: TGTGCTAGTGGTTTATCCCCCCTGACAGGAAGTTCTACGCAGCAGTACTTC. Full variable domain (remainder filled in from reference TRBV12-5 and TRBJ2-7): DARVTQTPRHKVTEMGQEVTMRCQPILGHNTVFWYRQTMMQGLELLAYFRNRAPLDDSGMPKDRFSAEMPDATLATLKIQPSEPRDSAVYFCASGLSPLTGSSTQQYFGPGTRLTVT.

The chain is built from TRBV30 and TRBJ2-7; D possibly matches TRBD1 or TRBD2 (5 bases each). The CDR3 consists of 13 residues. V shed 7 bases and J shed 5 bases, with 18 bases lying between them. CDR1 is GTSNPN and CDR2 is SVGIG in the germline V gene (reference sequence). The CDR3 spells CAYRDGGSHEQYF. In DNA, the CDR3 is TGTGCCTATCGGGACGGAGGATCCCACGAGCAGTACTTC. Variable domain in full (rest from reference TRBV30 and TRBJ2-7): SQTIHQWPATLVQPVGSPLSLECTVEGTSNPNLYWYRQAAGRGLQLLFYSVGIGQISSEVPQNLSASRPQDRQFILSSKKLLLSDSGFYLCAYRDGGSHEQYFGPGTRLTVT.

Of note for this clone: The junction differs from germline at one of its ends, possibly a read error. V and J are TRBV30 and TRBJ1-5; 8 bases map to TRBD1. The CDR3 spans 14 residues. Germline V CDR1 and CDR2: GTSNPN, SVGIG (reference sequence). The CDR3 loop reads CAWSVSGGKQPQHF. The CDR3 DNA reads TGTGCCTGGAGTGTATCAGGGGGCAAACAGCCCCAGCATTTT.

This clone was found once. The gene calls are TRBV2 and TRBJ1-5; 7 nucleotides agree with TRBD1. Germline trimming cut 5 bases from V and 0 bases from J; bases unmatched to any gene: 1. This CDR3 region has 14 residues. The germline V gene encodes CDR1 SNHLY and CDR2 FYNNEI. In DNA, the CDR3 is TGTGCCAGCAGTCGGGACAGTAGCAATCAGCCCCAGCATTTT. Translating it yields CASSRDSSNQPQHF.